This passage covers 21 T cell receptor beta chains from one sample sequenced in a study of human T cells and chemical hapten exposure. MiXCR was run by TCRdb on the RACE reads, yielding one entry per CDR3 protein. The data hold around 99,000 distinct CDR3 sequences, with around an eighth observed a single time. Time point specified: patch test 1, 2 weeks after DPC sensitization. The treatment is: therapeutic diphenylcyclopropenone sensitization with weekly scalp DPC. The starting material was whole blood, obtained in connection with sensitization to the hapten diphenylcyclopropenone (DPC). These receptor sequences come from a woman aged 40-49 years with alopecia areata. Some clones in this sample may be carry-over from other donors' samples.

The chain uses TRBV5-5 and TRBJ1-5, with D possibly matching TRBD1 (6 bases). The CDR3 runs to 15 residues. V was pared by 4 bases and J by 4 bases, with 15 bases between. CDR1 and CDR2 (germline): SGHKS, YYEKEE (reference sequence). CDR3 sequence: CASSRGRGENQPQHF. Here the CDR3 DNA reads TGTGCCAGCAGCCGAGGCAGGGGTGAAAATCAGCCCCAGCATTTT.

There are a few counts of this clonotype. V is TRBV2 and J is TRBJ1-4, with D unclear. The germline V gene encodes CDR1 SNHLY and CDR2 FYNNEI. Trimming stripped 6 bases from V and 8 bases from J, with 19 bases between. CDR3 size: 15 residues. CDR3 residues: CASRDLRYRNEKLFF. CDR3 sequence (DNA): TGTGCCAGCAGGGACCTTCGGTATCGGAACGAAAAACTGTTTTTT.

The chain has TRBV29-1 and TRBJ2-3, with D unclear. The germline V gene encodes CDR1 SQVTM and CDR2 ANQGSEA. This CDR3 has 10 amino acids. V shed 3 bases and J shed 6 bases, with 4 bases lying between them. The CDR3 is CSVDEDTQYF. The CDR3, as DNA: TGCAGCGTTGACGAGGATACGCAGTATTTT.

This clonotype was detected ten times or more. CDR3 in amino acids: CASSVEGTQYF. The CDR3 DNA sequence: TGTGCCAGCAGTGTGGAGGGGACCCAGTACTTC. This chain connects TRBV12-3 or TRBV12-4 to TRBJ2-5; perhaps TRBD2 as D (6 bases). Trimming stripped 5 bases from V and 7 bases from J, with 8 bases between. The CDR3 sequence is 11 residues long.

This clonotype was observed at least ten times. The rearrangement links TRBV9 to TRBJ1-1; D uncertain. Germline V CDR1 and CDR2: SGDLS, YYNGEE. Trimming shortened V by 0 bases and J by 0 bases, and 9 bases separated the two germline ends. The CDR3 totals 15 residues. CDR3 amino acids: CASSVAGIMNTEAFF. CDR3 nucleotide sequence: TGTGCCAGCAGCGTAGCGGGGATAATGAACACTGAAGCTTTCTTT.

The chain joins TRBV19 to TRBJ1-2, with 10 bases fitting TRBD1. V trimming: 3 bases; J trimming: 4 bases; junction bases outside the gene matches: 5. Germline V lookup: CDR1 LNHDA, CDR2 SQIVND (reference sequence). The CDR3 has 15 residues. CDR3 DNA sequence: TGTGCCAGTAGTATTTCGACAGGGGGCATCTATGGCTACACCTTC. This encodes CASSISTGGIYGYTF.

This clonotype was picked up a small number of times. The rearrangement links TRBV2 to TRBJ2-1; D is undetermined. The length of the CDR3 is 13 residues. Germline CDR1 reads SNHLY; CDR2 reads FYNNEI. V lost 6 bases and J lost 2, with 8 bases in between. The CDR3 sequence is CASRLDTYNEQFF. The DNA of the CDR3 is TGTGCCAGCAGACTCGACACCTACAATGAGCAGTTCTTC. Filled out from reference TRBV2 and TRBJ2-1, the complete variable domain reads EPEVTQTPSHQVTQMGQEVILRCVPISNHLYFYWYRQILGQKVEFLVSFYNNEISEKSEIFDDQFSVERPDGSNFTLKIRSTKLEDSAMYFCASRLDTYNEQFFGPGTRLTVL.

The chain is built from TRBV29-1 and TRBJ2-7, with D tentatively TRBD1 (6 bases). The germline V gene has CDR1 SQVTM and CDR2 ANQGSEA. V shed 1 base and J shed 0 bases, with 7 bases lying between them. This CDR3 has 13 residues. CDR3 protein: CSVEGRGSYEQYF. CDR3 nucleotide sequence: TGCAGCGTTGAAGGCAGGGGCTCCTACGAGCAGTACTTC.

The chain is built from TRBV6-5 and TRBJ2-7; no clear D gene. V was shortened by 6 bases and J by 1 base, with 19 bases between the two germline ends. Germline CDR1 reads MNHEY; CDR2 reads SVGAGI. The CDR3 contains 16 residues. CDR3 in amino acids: CASRLTQYHVSYEQYF. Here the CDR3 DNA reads TGTGCCAGCAGACTGACACAGTACCATGTTTCCTACGAGCAGTACTTC.

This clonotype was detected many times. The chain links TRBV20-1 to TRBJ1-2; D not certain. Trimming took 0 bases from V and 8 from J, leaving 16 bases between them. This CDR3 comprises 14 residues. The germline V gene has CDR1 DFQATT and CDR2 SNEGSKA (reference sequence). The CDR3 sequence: CSARDPMAGSGYTF. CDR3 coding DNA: TGCAGTGCTAGAGATCCAATGGCTGGGAGCGGCTACACCTTC.

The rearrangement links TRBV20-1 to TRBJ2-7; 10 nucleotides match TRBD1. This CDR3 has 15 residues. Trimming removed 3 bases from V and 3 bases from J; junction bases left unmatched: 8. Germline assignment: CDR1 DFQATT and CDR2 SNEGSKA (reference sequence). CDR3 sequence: CSASKGQGVIYEQYF. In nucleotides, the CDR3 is TGCAGTGCTAGCAAAGGACAGGGGGTTATCTACGAGCAGTACTTC.

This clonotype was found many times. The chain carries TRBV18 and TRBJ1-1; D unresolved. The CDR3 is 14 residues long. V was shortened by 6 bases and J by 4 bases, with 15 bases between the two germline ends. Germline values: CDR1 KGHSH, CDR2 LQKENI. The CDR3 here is CASSQSDVSTEAFF. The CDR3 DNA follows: TGTGCCAGCTCGCAGTCGGACGTCTCCACTGAAGCTTTCTTT. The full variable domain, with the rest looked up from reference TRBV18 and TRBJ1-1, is NAGVMQNPRHLVRRRGQEARLRCSPMKGHSHVYWYRQLPEEGLKFMVYLQKENIIDESGMPKERFSAEFPKEGPSILRIQQVVRGDSAAYFCASSQSDVSTEAFFGQGTRLTVV.

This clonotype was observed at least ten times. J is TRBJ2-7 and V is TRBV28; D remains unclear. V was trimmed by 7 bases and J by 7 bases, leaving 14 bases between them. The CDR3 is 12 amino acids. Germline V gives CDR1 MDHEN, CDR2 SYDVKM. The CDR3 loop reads CASTRTGKEQYF. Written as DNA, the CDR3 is TGTGCCAGCACCCGCACGGGCAAAGAGCAGTACTTC.

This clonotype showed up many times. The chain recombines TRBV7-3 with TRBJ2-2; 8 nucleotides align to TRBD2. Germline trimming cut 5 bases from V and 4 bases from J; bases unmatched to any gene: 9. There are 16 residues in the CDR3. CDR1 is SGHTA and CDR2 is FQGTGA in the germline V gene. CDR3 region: CASSPGAGVVTGELFF. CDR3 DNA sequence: TGTGCCAGCAGCCCCGGAGCGGGAGTGGTCACCGGGGAGCTGTTTTTT.

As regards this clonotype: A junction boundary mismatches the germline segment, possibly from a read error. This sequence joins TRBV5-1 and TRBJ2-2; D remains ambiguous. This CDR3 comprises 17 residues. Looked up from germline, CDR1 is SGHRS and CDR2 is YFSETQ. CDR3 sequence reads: CASSNRGPNTRTRELFF. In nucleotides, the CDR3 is TGCGCCAGCAGCAACAGAGGACCCAATACCCGCACCAGGGAGCTGTTTTTT.

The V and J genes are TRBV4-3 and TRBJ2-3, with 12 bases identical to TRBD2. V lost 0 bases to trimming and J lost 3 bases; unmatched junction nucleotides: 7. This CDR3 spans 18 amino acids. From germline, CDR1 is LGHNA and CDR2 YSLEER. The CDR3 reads CASSQEGLAGGPTDTQYF. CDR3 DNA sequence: TGCGCCAGCAGCCAAGAAGGCCTAGCGGGAGGGCCGACAGATACGCAGTATTTT.

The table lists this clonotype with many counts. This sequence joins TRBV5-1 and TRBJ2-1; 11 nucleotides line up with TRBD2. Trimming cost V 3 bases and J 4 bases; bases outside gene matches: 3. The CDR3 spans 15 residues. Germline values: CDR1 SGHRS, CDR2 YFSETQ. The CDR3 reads CASSSGTSGYNEQFF. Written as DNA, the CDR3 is TGCGCCAGCAGCTCCGGGACTAGCGGTTACAATGAGCAGTTCTTC.

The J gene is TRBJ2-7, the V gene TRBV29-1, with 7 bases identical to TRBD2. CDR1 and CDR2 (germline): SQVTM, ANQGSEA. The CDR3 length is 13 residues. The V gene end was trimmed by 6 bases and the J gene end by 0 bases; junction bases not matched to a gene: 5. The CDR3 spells CSVESGNSYEQYF. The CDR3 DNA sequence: TGCAGCGTGGAGAGCGGGAACTCCTACGAGCAGTACTTC.

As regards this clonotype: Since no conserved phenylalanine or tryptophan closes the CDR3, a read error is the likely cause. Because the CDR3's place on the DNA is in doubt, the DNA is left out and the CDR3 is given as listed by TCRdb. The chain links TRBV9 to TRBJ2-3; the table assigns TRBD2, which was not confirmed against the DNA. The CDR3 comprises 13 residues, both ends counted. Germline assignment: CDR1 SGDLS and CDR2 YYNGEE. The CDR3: CASSVRRTSEVFV.

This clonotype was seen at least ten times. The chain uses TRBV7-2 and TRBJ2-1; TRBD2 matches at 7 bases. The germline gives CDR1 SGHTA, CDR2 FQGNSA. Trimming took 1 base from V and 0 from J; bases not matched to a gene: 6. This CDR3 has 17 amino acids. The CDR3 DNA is TGTGCCAGCAGCTTAGACCCGGGACTAAACTCCTACAATGAGCAGTTCTTC. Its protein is CASSLDPGLNSYNEQFF.

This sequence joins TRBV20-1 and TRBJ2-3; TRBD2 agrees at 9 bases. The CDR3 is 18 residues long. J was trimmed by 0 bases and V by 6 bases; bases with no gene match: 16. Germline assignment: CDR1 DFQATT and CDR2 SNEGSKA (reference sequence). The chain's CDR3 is CSAGSYSGSHPSTDTQYF. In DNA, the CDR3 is TGCAGTGCCGGAAGTTATAGCGGGAGCCACCCGAGCACAGATACGCAGTATTTT.